These T cell receptor beta chains were read from a single sample in a study of regulatory and conventional T cells in RAG deficiency. Here immunoSEQ multiplex PCR was the method, and the copy in TCRdb shows in-frame clones only, minus some. This table has roughly 35,000 clones, 89% appearing once. This sample also appeared in a second study, on regulatory T cells.

Sequenced sample: CD8+ T cells sorted from blood. The receptor source for this set is a human donor in good health. CDR3s include the opening cysteine and the closing phenylalanine or tryptophan. D genes are given only for firm matches. Size tells how often a clone was seen (once, few, many) or the class of an expanded clone, and some rows leave it out.

d_call,j_call,v_call,clone_size,cdr3_nt,cdr3_aa
-,TRBJ1-3,TRBV19,-,TGTGCCAGTAGCCTTTTCATTGGGGGCTCTGGAAACACCATATATTTT,CASSLFIGGSGNTIYF
TRBD1,TRBJ1-2,TRBV30,-,TGTGCCTGGATTAGACCGGGACAGCTCTATGGCTACACCTTC,CAWIRPGQLYGYTF
TRBD1,TRBJ1-1,TRBV29-1,-,TGCAGCGTTGAAGACAGGGGGTATGAAGCTTTCTTT,CSVEDRGYEAFF
TRBD1,TRBJ1-2,TRBV9,-,TGTGCCAGCAGCGGGAAGACAGGGAGGTCCTATGGCTACACCTTC,CASSGKTGRSYGYTF
-,TRBJ1-2,TRBV6-1,-,TGTGCCAGCAGTGAATTTGGCTACACCTTC,CASSEFGYTF
TRBD1,TRBJ1-2,TRBV11-2,-,TGTGCCAGCAGCGGAAGACAGGGTCATTATGGCTACACCTTC,CASSGRQGHYGYTF
-,TRBJ2-7,TRBV27,-,TGTGCCAGCAGTTTATCTGGGAACCACGAGCAGTACTTC,CASSLSGNHEQYF
-,TRBJ2-4,TRBV7-8,-,TGTGCCAGCAGCTTAGGGGGGAAAAACATTCAGTACTTC,CASSLGGKNIQYF
-,TRBJ2-7,TRBV5-1,-,TGCGCCAGCAGCTTGGATGGTCTGCGACCGCCCTACGAGCAGTACTTC,CASSLDGLRPPYEQYF
-,TRBJ1-1,TRBV19,-,TGTGCCAGTTCCATGAACACTGAAGCTTTCTTT,CASSMNTEAFF
-,TRBJ2-3,TRBV5-6,-,TGTGCCAGCAGCTTACGCAGGGGATACACAGATACGCAGTATTTT,CASSLRRGYTDTQYF
-,TRBJ2-7,TRBV6-5,-,TGTGCCAGCAGTTCCGGACAGACCTACGAGCAGTACTTC,CASSSGQTYEQYF
-,TRBJ1-3,TRBV23-1,-,TGCGCCAGCAGTCAAGTCAACTCTGGAAACACCATATATTTT,CASSQVNSGNTIYF
-,TRBJ2-5,TRBV15,-,TGTGCCACCAGCAGAGCTCGGGGGCTTCAGGAGGAGACCCAGTACTTC,CATSRARGLQEETQYF
-,TRBJ1-5,TRBV28,-,TGTGCCAGCAGTTTCGGAGCAGGGAATAGCAATCAGCCCCAGCATTTT,CASSFGAGNSNQPQHF
-,TRBJ2-3,TRBV2,once,TGTGCCAGCCCTAGGAGCCACACAGATACGCAGTATTTT,CASPRSHTDTQYF
-,TRBJ1-2,TRBV5-6,-,TGTGCCAGCAGCTCCCTTCGCCAGGGGCTCTCCTGGTATGGCTACACCTTC,CASSSLRQGLSWYGYTF
-,TRBJ1-5,TRBV6-1,-,TGTGCCAGCAGTGCTAGGGTAGGGGACGGGCAGCCCCAGCATTTT,CASSARVGDGQPQHF
-,TRBJ2-2,TRBV28,-,TGTGCCAGCAGTTTGGATAGGGCCGCCGGGGAGCTGTTTTTT,CASSLDRAAGELFF
-,TRBJ1-4,TRBV19,few,TGTGCCAGAAAGGGGAAGGGAGAAAAACTGTTTTTT,CARKGKGEKLFF
-,TRBJ2-7,TRBV11-3,-,TGTGCCAGCAGCTTAGGCCGGCAGGACGAGCAGTACTTC,CASSLGRQDEQYF
-,TRBJ2-3,TRBV5-4,-,TGTGCCAGCAGCTTGGTTGGCAGGGGCACAGATACGCAGTATTTT,CASSLVGRGTDTQYF
-,TRBJ2-7,TRBV27,once,TGTGCCAGCCAGGGCAGGGAGGTCAACGAGCAGTACTTC,CASQGREVNEQYF
-,TRBJ1-3,TRBV7-6,once,TGTGCGGAGGGGAAGGAGAGAAACACCATATATTTT,CAEGKERNTIYF
TRBD2,TRBJ2-7,TRBV5-1,-,TGCGCCAGCAGCTTGCTCCCTAGCGGGAGCTCCTACGAGCAGTACTTC,CASSLLPSGSSYEQYF
-,TRBJ1-3,TRBV5-8,-,TGTGCCAGCAGCTTGGAGGGTCTCGGGGGAAACACCATATATTTT,CASSLEGLGGNTIYF
TRBD1,TRBJ2-7,TRBV9,-,TGTGCCAGCAGCGTAGGACAGGGGGCGTCCTACGAGCAGTACTTC,CASSVGQGASYEQYF
TRBD1,TRBJ2-3,TRBV11-2,-,TGTGCCAGCAGCTTTAGGGCCTCCGGGACAGGGGCGAGGGATACGCAGTATTTT,CASSFRASGTGARDTQYF
-,TRBJ1-2,TRBV30,-,TGTGCCTGGAGTGTCAACCCAGGGCCTCCCTATGGCTACACCTTC,CAWSVNPGPPYGYTF
-,TRBJ2-7,TRBV18,-,TGTGCCAGCTCACCGGACAGGGAGGGAGGTTACGAGCAGTACTTC,CASSPDREGGYEQYF
-,TRBJ2-7,TRBV11-2,once,TGTGCCAGCAGCCTGGGTCACCCCTACGAGCAGTACTTC,CASSLGHPYEQYF
TRBD1,TRBJ1-1,TRBV5-1,-,TGCGCCAGCAGCCCACCCCGACAGGGAGGGACTGAAGCTTTCTTT,CASSPPRQGGTEAFF
-,TRBJ1-1,TRBV7-6,-,TGTGCCAGCAGTGAAACCAAGGGAACTGAAGCTTTCTTT,CASSETKGTEAFF
-,TRBJ2-1,TRBV2,once,TGTGCCAGCAAGAGAATCGGTAATGAGCAGTTCTTC,CASKRIGNEQFF
TRBD2,TRBJ2-5,TRBV5-1,once,TGCGCCAGCAGGTTAGCGGGAGGGCAAGAGACCCAGTACTTC,CASRLAGGQETQYF
-,TRBJ2-1,TRBV4-1,-,TGCTCCAGCAGCCAATACATGGATGGCTACAATGAGCAGTTCTTC,CSSSQYMDGYNEQFF
TRBD2,TRBJ2-7,TRBV15,-,TGTGCCACCAGCCAAGGACTAGCGGCTTACTACGAGCAGTACTTC,CATSQGLAAYYEQYF
-,TRBJ1-1,TRBV11-2,few,TGTGCCAGCAGCTTAGACGGGGGCGCAACTGAAGCTTTCTTT,CASSLDGGATEAFF
TRBD2,TRBJ2-7,TRBV5-4,once,TGTGCCAGCAGCCCGCGGACTAGCGGACCCTACGAGCAGTACTTC,CASSPRTSGPYEQYF
TRBD2,TRBJ2-7,TRBV5-8,-,TGTGCCAGCAGCTTGGACGGGACTAGCGGCCCCTACGAGCAGTACTTC,CASSLDGTSGPYEQYF
TRBD2,TRBJ2-7,TRBV6-5,-,TGTGCCAGCATCCCGGGGCTAGCGGGGTCCTACGAGCAGTACTTC,CASIPGLAGSYEQYF
-,TRBJ1-6,TRBV2,-,TGTGCCAGCAGTGAAGACGGCAGCCCCAGTAGCTATAATTCACCCCTCCACTTT,CASSEDGSPSSYNSPLHF
-,TRBJ1-2,TRBV29-1,-,TGCAGCGTTGAAGACACCACCTTC,CSVEDTTF
-,TRBJ1-6,TRBV27,-,TGTGCCAGCAGTTTTTCTTATTCACCCCTCCACTTT,CASSFSYSPLHF
TRBD2,TRBJ2-1,TRBV7-2,-,TGTGCCAGCACCGTAAGCGGGAGGTGGGAGCAGTTCTTC,CASTVSGRWEQFF
-,TRBJ2-7,TRBV7-9,few,TGTGCCAGCAGCTTGGACAGTCAGAGCTCCTACGAGCAGTACTTC,CASSLDSQSSYEQYF
-,TRBJ2-1,TRBV28,-,TGTGCCAGCAGTTTCCGGACAGCCAGCAATGAGCAGTTCTTC,CASSFRTASNEQFF
TRBD1,TRBJ2-7,TRBV18,-,TGTGCCAGCTCACCATTGGACAGGGGTTTGAACGAGCAGTACTTC,CASSPLDRGLNEQYF
-,TRBJ2-3,TRBV28,-,TGTGCCAGCAGTACCTCACTTGGAGCGACGAGCACAGATACGCAGTATTTT,CASSTSLGATSTDTQYF
-,TRBJ1-2,TRBV9,-,TGTGCCAGCAGCCCTTGGGACGGCTTCTACCCTAACTATGGCTACACCTTC,CASSPWDGFYPNYGYTF
-,TRBJ2-7,TRBV14,-,TGTGCCAGCAGCTACCAATCCGATTGGGCGCAGTACTTC,CASSYQSDWAQYF
-,TRBJ1-2,TRBV4-2,-,TGTGCCAGCAGCCCTACAACAGGGAACCGCGATGGCTACACCTTC,CASSPTTGNRDGYTF
-,TRBJ1-1,TRBV28,few,TGTGCCAGCAGTTTATATGGCAAGAACACTGAAGCTTTCTTT,CASSLYGKNTEAFF
-,TRBJ2-7,TRBV5-6,-,TGTGCCAGCAGCTTTTCTAGCGCGACCTACGAGCAGTACTTC,CASSFSSATYEQYF
-,TRBJ2-3,TRBV28,-,TGTGCCAGCAGTTTATACGGCAGAGCTAGCACAGATACGCAGTATTTT,CASSLYGRASTDTQYF
-,TRBJ1-5,TRBV19,-,TGTGCCAGTAGTATTTCGATGAATCAGCCCCAGCATTTT,CASSISMNQPQHF
-,TRBJ1-1,TRBV7-8,-,TGTGCCAGCAGCTTAGATAGGGGCACGAGCACTGAAGCTTTCTTT,CASSLDRGTSTEAFF
TRBD1,TRBJ1-2,TRBV5-1,-,TGCGCCAGCAGCTTGGCGGGACAGCAAAACTATGGCTACACCTTC,CASSLAGQQNYGYTF
-,TRBJ2-2,TRBV6-6,-,TGTGCCAGCAGCAACACCGGGGAGCTGTTTTTT,CASSNTGELFF
TRBD2,TRBJ2-1,TRBV7-6,-,TGTGCCAGCAGCCTCCGGGGGGCTAGCGGGTACAATGAGCAGTTCTTC,CASSLRGASGYNEQFF